This entry features one T cell receptor beta chain sequence. This sample was taken from a study of blood T cell repertoires in COVID-19. Looking at the study overall: From the United States, Italy and Spain came samples of acute and convalescent COVID-19.

TCRdb's copy holds only in-frame clones and misses some; the assay was immunoSEQ multiplex PCR. Of fewer than 200,000 clones in the sample, 83% were seen once. The CDR3 sequence is 17 residues long. Trimming took 4 bases from V and 8 from J, leaving 24 bases between them. Germline lookup yields CDR1 SGHTA and CDR2 FQGNSA. The sample taken for sequencing was PBMCs or T cells enriched from blood (not recorded which). The J gene is TRBJ2-1, the V gene TRBV7-2; TRBD1 is a possible D gene (6 bases). The sequence was obtained from a woman between 50 and 59 years old who had recovered from COVID-19. The CDR3 DNA reads as TGTGCCAGCAGCTCCCGAAAAGTAACAGGGAAGGATGATGAGCAGTTCTTC. Translating it yields CASSSRKVTGKDDEQFF.